These T cell receptor beta chains were read from a single sample in a study of human T cells and chemical hapten exposure. TCRdb re-derived calls from the RACE reads in MiXCR, one entry per CDR3 protein. This table holds around 200,000 distinct CDR3 sequences, around 25% found once. Source: whole blood, taken in connection with sensitization to the hapten diphenylcyclopropenone (DPC). The receptors come from a woman between 40 and 50 years old with alopecia areata. Some clones in this sample may be carry-over from other donors' samples. Both conserved end residues are part of each CDR3. Each record gives: clone size, D gene, J gene, V gene, CDR3 length, CDR3 protein, CDR3 DNA. D genes are given only for firm matches. Size is omitted from some rows. Given values are once, few, many or a class for expanded clones.

size: many; D: -; J: TRBJ2-2; V: TRBV27; length: 15; CDR3: CASSLFDGVTGELFF; DNA: TGTGCCAGCAGTTTATTCGACGGGGTCACCGGGGAGCTGTTTTTT
size: few; D: -; J: TRBJ1-5; V: TRBV6-1; length: 14; CDR3: CACRDKYSNQPQHF; DNA: TGTGCCTGCCGGGACAAATATAGCAATCAGCCCCAGCATTTT
size: many; D: -; J: TRBJ1-1; V: TRBV10-3; length: 13; CDR3: CAISNTVAREAFF; DNA: TGTGCCATCAGTAATACGGTGGCTCGGGAGGCTTTCTTT
size: -; D: -; J: TRBJ2-6; V: TRBV12-3/TRBV12-4; length: 13; CDR3: CASSPAGANVLTF; DNA: TGTGCCAGCAGTCCCGCAGGGGCCAACGTCCTGACTTTC
size: few; D: TRBD1; J: TRBJ2-7; V: TRBV20-1; length: 12; CDR3: CSATGQSYEQYF; DNA: TGCAGTGCAACGGGACAGTCCTACGAGCAGTACTTC
size: -; D: TRBD1; J: TRBJ2-7; V: TRBV7-2; length: 14; CDR3: CASSVRQGANEQYF; DNA: TGTGCCAGCAGCGTTCGACAGGGGGCCAACGAGCAGTACTTC
size: once; D: TRBD2; J: TRBJ2-7; V: TRBV2; length: 14; CDR3: CASSKGLAGVEQYF; DNA: TGTGCCAGCAGTAAGGGACTAGCGGGAGTCGAGCAGTACTTC
size: medium-sized; D: -; J: TRBJ2-7; V: TRBV5-1; length: 15; CDR3: CASSASEQGHYEQYF; DNA: TGCGCCAGCAGCGCATCGGAACAGGGTCACTACGAGCAGTACTTC
size: few; D: -; J: TRBJ2-7; V: TRBV20-1; length: 11; CDR3: CSARAVYEQYF; DNA: TGCAGTGCTAGGGCCGTCTACGAGCAGTACTTC
size: -; D: -; J: TRBJ2-3; V: TRBV7-8; length: 14; CDR3: CASSTPAKADTQYF; DNA: TGTGCCAGCAGCACCCCCGCTAAGGCCGATACGCAGTATTTT
size: -; D: TRBD2; J: TRBJ2-1; V: TRBV12-3/TRBV12-4; length: 15; CDR3: CASGGVGSVYNEQFF; DNA: TGTGCCAGCGGGGGGGTTGGTAGCGTCTACAATGAGCAGTTCTTC
size: -; D: TRBD2; J: TRBJ2-1; V: TRBV5-1; length: 16; CDR3: CASSLVAGETYNEQFF; DNA: TGCGCCAGCAGCTTGGTCGCGGGAGAAACCTACAATGAGCAGTTCTTC
size: -; D: -; J: TRBJ2-7; V: TRBV5-6; length: 15; CDR3: CASSLALRDLYEQYF; DNA: TGTGCCAGCAGCTTGGCCCTCAGGGACCTCTACGAGCAGTACTTC
size: once; D: TRBD2; J: TRBJ2-1; V: TRBV12-3/TRBV12-4; length: 15; CDR3: CASSSIGRAPNEQFF; DNA: TGTGCCAGCAGCTCCATCGGGAGGGCACCCAATGAGCAGTTCTTC
size: few; D: -; J: TRBJ2-7; V: TRBV12-3/TRBV12-4; length: 14; CDR3: CASNPGGGSYEQYF; DNA: TGTGCCAGCAATCCCGGAGGGGGGTCCTACGAGCAGTACTTC
size: few; D: -; J: TRBJ2-2; V: TRBV20-1; length: 13; CDR3: CSAKDRNTGELFF; DNA: TGCAGTGCTAAGGACAGAAACACCGGGGAGCTGTTTTTT
size: -; D: -; J: TRBJ2-3; V: TRBV29-1; length: 12; CDR3: CSVEAATDTQYF; DNA: TGCAGCGTTGAAGCCGCTACAGATACGCAGTATTTT
size: few; D: -; J: TRBJ2-2; V: TRBV29-1; length: 14; CDR3: CSVGGGPPTGELFF; DNA: TGCAGCGTTGGTGGAGGACCGCCTACCGGGGAGCTGTTTTTT
size: few; D: -; J: TRBJ2-7; V: TRBV6-2/TRBV6-3; length: 14; CDR3: CASRTGTGPQEQYF; DNA: TGTGCCAGCCGTACCGGGACTGGCCCTCAGGAGCAGTACTTC
size: once; D: -; J: TRBJ1-4; V: TRBV4-1; length: 15; CDR3: CASSQAETTNEKLFF; DNA: TGCGCCAGCAGCCAAGCGGAGACAACTAATGAAAAACTGTTTTTT
size: -; D: -; J: TRBJ2-1; V: TRBV9; length: 15; CDR3: CASSPSGPSYNEQFF; DNA: TGTGCCAGCAGCCCCAGCGGACCCTCCTACAATGAGCAGTTCTTC
size: -; D: TRBD2; J: TRBJ2-1; V: TRBV6-2/TRBV6-3; length: 15; CDR3: CASSSLAGEGNEQFF; DNA: TGTGCCAGCAGTTCGCTAGCGGGAGAGGGCAATGAGCAGTTCTTC
size: -; D: -; J: TRBJ2-2; V: TRBV6-2/TRBV6-3; length: 14; CDR3: CASSYRQTTGELFF; DNA: TGTGCCAGCAGTTACCGTCAAACTACCGGGGAGCTGTTTTTT